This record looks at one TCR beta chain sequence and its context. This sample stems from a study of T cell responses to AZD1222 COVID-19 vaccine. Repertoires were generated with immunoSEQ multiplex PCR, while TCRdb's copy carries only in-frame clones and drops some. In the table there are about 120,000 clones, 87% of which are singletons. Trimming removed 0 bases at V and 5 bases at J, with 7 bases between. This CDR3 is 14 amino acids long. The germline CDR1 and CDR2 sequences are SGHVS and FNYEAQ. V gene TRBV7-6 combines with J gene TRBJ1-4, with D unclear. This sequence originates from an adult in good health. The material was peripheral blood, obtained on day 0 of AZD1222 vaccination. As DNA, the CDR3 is TGTGCCAGCAGCTTAGCTGGGCCCAATGAAAAACTGTTTTTT. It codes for CASSLAGPNEKLFF.